Listed below are T cell receptor beta chains from one sample, sequenced in a study of brain T cells in children with intractable seizures. Here immunoSEQ multiplex PCR was the method, and the copy in TCRdb shows in-frame clones only, minus some. Of about 64,000 clones in the sample, about 96% were seen once. Sequenced here: peripheral blood, sampled at surgery. All receptors derive from a boy younger than two with focal cortical dysplasia and intractable seizures. CDR3s include the opening cysteine and the closing phenylalanine or tryptophan. Fields, in order: V gene, J gene, D gene, clone size, CDR3 DNA, CDR3 protein. The D gene is left open where the match is weak. Only part of the rows carry a size: once, few, many, or a class if the clone is expanded.

V: TRBV5-4
J: TRBJ1-2
D: TRBD1
size: NA
DNA: TGTGCCAGCAGCTTCTTACCGGGACAGGTCTATGGCTACACCTTC
CDR3: CASSFLPGQVYGYTF

V: TRBV11-1
J: TRBJ2-7
D: TRBD1
size: NA
DNA: TGTGCCAGCAGCTTGTTCGACAGGGCCCCCTACGAGCAGTACTTC
CDR3: CASSLFDRAPYEQYF

V: TRBV2
J: TRBJ2-4
D: TRBD1
size: NA
DNA: TGTGCCAGCAGTTTTACAGGGGGCGCTGGCAAAAACATTCAGTACTTC
CDR3: CASSFTGGAGKNIQYF

V: TRBV7-8
J: TRBJ2-1
D: NA
size: NA
DNA: TGTGCCAGCAGCGAGAGTTGGGACACAGTAAGGCAGTTCTTC
CDR3: CASSESWDTVRQFF

V: TRBV7-2
J: TRBJ2-3
D: TRBD2
size: NA
DNA: TGTGCCAGCAGCTTAGTTCCTAGCGGGAGGACCACCACAGATACGCAGTATTTT
CDR3: CASSLVPSGRTTTDTQYF

V: TRBV14
J: TRBJ2-3
D: TRBD2
size: NA
DNA: TGTGCCAGCAGCCCCGAGGATAGCGGGGAACCAACCAAAAGCACAGATACGCAGTATTTT
CDR3: CASSPEDSGEPTKSTDTQYF

V: TRBV7-9
J: TRBJ2-5
D: NA
size: NA
DNA: TGTGCCAGCAGCTCACGGGGTAATGAAGAGACCCAGTACTTC
CDR3: CASSSRGNEETQYF

V: TRBV12-3/TRBV12-4
J: TRBJ2-7
D: NA
size: NA
DNA: TGTGCCAGCAGTTTAACCAGGGGCTACGAGCAGTACTTC
CDR3: CASSLTRGYEQYF

V: TRBV9
J: TRBJ2-2
D: TRBD1
size: NA
DNA: TGTGCCAGCAGGGACAGGGGGTCGAACACCGGGGAGCTGTTTTTT
CDR3: CASRDRGSNTGELFF

V: TRBV6-5
J: TRBJ2-7
D: TRBD2
size: NA
DNA: TGTGCCAGCGAGGGGACTAGCTCCTACGAGCAGTACTTC
CDR3: CASEGTSSYEQYF

V: TRBV2
J: TRBJ2-5
D: TRBD2
size: NA
DNA: TGTGCCAGCAGTGATCTAAACATACCTAGCGGGGAGACCCAGTACTTC
CDR3: CASSDLNIPSGETQYF

V: TRBV6-6
J: TRBJ1-5
D: TRBD1
size: once
DNA: TGTGCCAGCAGTTACTGGGACAGAAATCAGCCCCAGCATTTT
CDR3: CASSYWDRNQPQHF

V: TRBV28
J: TRBJ2-5
D: NA
size: once
DNA: TGTGCCAGCAGTTTACGGCGGGCCCCCGATATAGAGACCCAGTACTTC
CDR3: CASSLRRAPDIETQYF

V: TRBV4-1
J: TRBJ2-1
D: NA
size: NA
DNA: TGCGCCAGCAGCCAAGACCCTTACAATGAGCAGTTCTTC
CDR3: CASSQDPYNEQFF

V: TRBV9
J: TRBJ1-2
D: NA
size: NA
DNA: TGTGCCAGCAGCGTAGACCCAGGGTCTGGCTACACCTTC
CDR3: CASSVDPGSGYTF

V: TRBV5-4
J: TRBJ2-1
D: TRBD2
size: NA
DNA: TGTGCCAGCAGCGTGGGGACTAGCGAGGCCTACAATGAGCAGTTCTTC
CDR3: CASSVGTSEAYNEQFF

V: TRBV7-6
J: TRBJ2-1
D: NA
size: NA
DNA: TGTGCCAGCAGCGAGGTCCTTAGGGGGGCTTACTACAATGAGCAGTTCTTC
CDR3: CASSEVLRGAYYNEQFF

V: TRBV6-5
J: TRBJ2-7
D: NA
size: NA
DNA: TGTGCCAGCCCGGGTGGGGGCCTCACTGGCGAGCAGTACTTC
CDR3: CASPGGGLTGEQYF

V: TRBV18
J: TRBJ2-7
D: TRBD2
size: NA
DNA: TGTGCCAGCTCACCGCTGGAGACTAGCTATCTTTCATACGAGCAGTACTTC
CDR3: CASSPLETSYLSYEQYF

V: TRBV7-9
J: TRBJ2-5
D: NA
size: once
DNA: TGTGCCAGCAGCTTAGTCCGGGGGACAGAAGAGACCCAGTACTTC
CDR3: CASSLVRGTEETQYF

V: TRBV6-2/TRBV6-3
J: TRBJ2-2
D: TRBD1
size: NA
DNA: TGTGCCAGCAGTTACCGCCGGACAGGCCCCGGGGAGCTGTTTTTT
CDR3: CASSYRRTGPGELFF

V: TRBV19
J: TRBJ2-2
D: TRBD2
size: NA
DNA: TGTGCCAGTAGTTTTGGACTAGCGGGAGGGCCAAGGTCCGGGGAGCTGTTTTTT
CDR3: CASSFGLAGGPRSGELFF

V: TRBV6-1
J: TRBJ1-1
D: NA
size: once
DNA: TGTGCCAGCAGTGAAAAAGGGACGGATAAGAACACTGAAGCTTTCTTT
CDR3: CASSEKGTDKNTEAFF

V: TRBV11-3
J: TRBJ2-1
D: NA
size: NA
DNA: TGTGCCAGCAGCTTAGGTGGACAATCATACAATGAGCAGTTCTTC
CDR3: CASSLGGQSYNEQFF

V: TRBV5-1
J: TRBJ1-2
D: NA
size: NA
DNA: TGCGCCAGCATGCTCCAGGAGGGGTTTGGCTACACCTTC
CDR3: CASMLQEGFGYTF

V: TRBV19
J: TRBJ1-5
D: NA
size: NA
DNA: TGTGCCAGTAGTATAGAGGGAAGGGAGGGGCTTAATCAGCCCCAGCATTTT
CDR3: CASSIEGREGLNQPQHF

V: TRBV5-1
J: TRBJ1-5
D: TRBD1
size: NA
DNA: TGCGCCAGCAGCCCCGGGACAGGTCGAGGTAATAGCAATCAGCCCCAGCATTTT
CDR3: CASSPGTGRGNSNQPQHF

V: TRBV6-5
J: TRBJ2-7
D: NA
size: NA
DNA: TGTGCCAGCATGGAGACAGCCACCTACGAGCAGTACTTC
CDR3: CASMETATYEQYF

V: TRBV4-1
J: TRBJ2-3
D: NA
size: NA
DNA: TGCGCCAGCAGCCAGATGGGGCCGGAAGATACGCAGTATTTT
CDR3: CASSQMGPEDTQYF